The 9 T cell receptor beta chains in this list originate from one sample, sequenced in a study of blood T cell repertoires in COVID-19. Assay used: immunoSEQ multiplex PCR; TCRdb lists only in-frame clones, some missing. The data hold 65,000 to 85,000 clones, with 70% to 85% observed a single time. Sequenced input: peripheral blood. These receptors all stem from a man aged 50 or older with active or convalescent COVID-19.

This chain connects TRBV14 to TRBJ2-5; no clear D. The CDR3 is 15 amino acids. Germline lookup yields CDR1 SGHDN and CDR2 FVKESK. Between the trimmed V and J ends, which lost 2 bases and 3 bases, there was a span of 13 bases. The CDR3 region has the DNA TGTGCCAGCAGCCAAAAGCACGGGTTAGAAGAGACCCAGTACTTC. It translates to CASSQKHGLEETQYF.

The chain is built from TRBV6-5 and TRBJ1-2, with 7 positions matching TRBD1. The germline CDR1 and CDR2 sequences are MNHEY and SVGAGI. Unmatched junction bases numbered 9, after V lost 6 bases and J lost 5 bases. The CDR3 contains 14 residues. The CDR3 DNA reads TGTGCCAGCAGCCACAGGGACAGAGGATATGGCTACACCTTC. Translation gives CASSHRDRGYGYTF.

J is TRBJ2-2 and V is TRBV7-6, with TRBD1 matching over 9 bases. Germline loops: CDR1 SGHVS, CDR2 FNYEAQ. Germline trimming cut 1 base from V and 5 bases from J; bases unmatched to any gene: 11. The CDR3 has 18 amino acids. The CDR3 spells CASSLVSRGTGRTGELFF. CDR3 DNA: TGTGCCAGCAGCTTAGTCTCCCGGGGGACAGGGAGAACCGGGGAGCTGTTTTTT.

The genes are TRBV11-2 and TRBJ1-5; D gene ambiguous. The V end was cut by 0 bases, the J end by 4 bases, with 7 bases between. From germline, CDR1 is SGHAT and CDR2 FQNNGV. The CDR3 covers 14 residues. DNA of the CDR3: TGTGCCAGCAGCTTAGATCAACGGAATCAGCCCCAGCATTTT. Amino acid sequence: CASSLDQRNQPQHF.

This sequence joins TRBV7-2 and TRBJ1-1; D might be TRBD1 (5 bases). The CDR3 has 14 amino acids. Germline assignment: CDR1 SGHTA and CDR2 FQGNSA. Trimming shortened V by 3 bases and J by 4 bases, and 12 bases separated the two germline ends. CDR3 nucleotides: TGTGCCAGCAGCTTCTACGGGCAGGGCACTGAAGCTTTCTTT. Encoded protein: CASSFYGQGTEAFF. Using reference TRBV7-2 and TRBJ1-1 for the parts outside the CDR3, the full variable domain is GAGVSQSPSNKVTEKGKDVELRCDPISGHTALYWYRQSLGQGLEFLIYFQGNSAPDKSGLPSDRFSAERTGGSVSTLTIQRTQQEDSAVYLCASSFYGQGTEAFFGQGTRLTVV.

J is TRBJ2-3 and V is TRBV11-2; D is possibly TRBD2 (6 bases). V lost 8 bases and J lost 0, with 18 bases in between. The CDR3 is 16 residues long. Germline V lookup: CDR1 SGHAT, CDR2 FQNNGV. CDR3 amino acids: CASGSLRGLSTDTQYF. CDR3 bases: TGTGCCAGCGGGAGTTTGCGGGGACTCAGCACAGATACGCAGTATTTT.

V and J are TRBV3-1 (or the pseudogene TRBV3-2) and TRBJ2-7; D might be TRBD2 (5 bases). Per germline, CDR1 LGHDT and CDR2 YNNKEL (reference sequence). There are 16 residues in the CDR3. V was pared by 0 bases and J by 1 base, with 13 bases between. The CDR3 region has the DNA TGTGCCAGCAGCCAAGATTTGAGGGTTCGGTCCTACGAGCAGTACTTC. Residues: CASSQDLRVRSYEQYF.

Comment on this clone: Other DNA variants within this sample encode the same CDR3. In DNA, the CDR3 is TGTGCCAGCAGCTCGACAGGGACGAACACTGAAGCTTTCTTT. Translating it yields CASSSTGTNTEAFF. The J gene is TRBJ1-1, the V gene TRBV6-5, with TRBD1 matching over 7 bases. V trimming: 6 bases; J trimming: 1 base; junction bases outside the gene matches: 5. The CDR3 is 14 amino acids. Germline lookup yields CDR1 MNHEY and CDR2 SVGAGI.

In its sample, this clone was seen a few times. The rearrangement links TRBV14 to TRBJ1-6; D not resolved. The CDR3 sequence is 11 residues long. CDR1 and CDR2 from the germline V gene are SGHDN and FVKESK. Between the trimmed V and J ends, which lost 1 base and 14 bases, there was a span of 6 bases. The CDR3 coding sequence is TGTGCCAGCAGCCAAGGAGGGTCCCTCCACTTT. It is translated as CASSQGGSLHF. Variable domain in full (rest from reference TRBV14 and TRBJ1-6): EAGVTQFPSHSVIEKGQTVTLRCDPISGHDNLYWYRRVMGKEIKFLLHFVKESKQDESGMPNNRFLAERTGGTYSTLKVQPAELEDSGVYFCASSQGGSLHFGNGTRLTVT.